Presented here are 20 T cell receptor beta chains from one specimen sequenced in a study of T cells expressing NK-cell markers. TCRdb reprocessed the 5' RACE reads, with one entry per CDR3 protein and no DNA. This sample's table has 150,000 or so distinct CDR3 sequences. The sequencing input was blood T cells: a sorted CD56 or NKG2C T cell subset, CD4+ or CD8+ T cells, or bulk PBMC T cells (not recorded which). These receptor sequences come from a woman aged 50 to 60 in good health.

The genes are TRBV6-1 and TRBJ2-1; TCRdb's assignment of TRBD2 cannot be checked, as there is no DNA. Germline lookup yields CDR1 MNHNS and CDR2 SASEGT. This CDR3 is 18 amino acids long. CDR3 loop: CASYTGLAGGPPYNEQFF.

CDR3 in amino acids: CASSQDYGSTPYEQYF. The chain links TRBV4-1 to TRBJ2-7. Germline V gene lookup returns CDR1 MGHRA and CDR2 YSYEKL. This CDR3 has 16 amino acids.

The J gene is TRBJ2-1, the V gene TRBV24-1; absent DNA, TCRdb's TRBD1 call cannot be checked. This CDR3 is 14 amino acids long. Looked up from germline, CDR1 is KGHDR and CDR2 is SFDVKD. CDR3 sequence: CATSSSGRINEQFF.

This sequence joins TRBV6-1 and TRBJ1-2; TCRdb picks TRBD1, but there is no DNA to check that call. The length of the CDR3 is 14 residues. Germline values: CDR1 MNHNS, CDR2 SASEGT. CDR3 amino acids: CASTMDRARYGYTF.

The V and J genes are TRBV24-1 and TRBJ1-2; lacking DNA, the TRBD1 call made by TCRdb goes unchecked. This CDR3 contains 13 residues. Germline V gene lookup returns CDR1 KGHDR and CDR2 SFDVKD. The CDR3 sequence: CATSDGQGDGYTF.

This chain uses TRBV12-5 with TRBJ1-1; TCRdb calls TRBD1, which cannot be checked without DNA. The germline gives CDR1 LGHNT, CDR2 FRNRAP. This CDR3 spans 13 amino acids. CDR3 in amino acids: CASVPGGYDGAFF. Together with reference TRBV12-5 and TRBJ1-1, the CDR3 gives the full variable domain: DARVTQTPRHKVTEMGQEVTMRCQPILGHNTVFWYRQTMMQGLELLAYFRNRAPLDDSGMPKDRFSAEMPDATLATLKIQPSEPRDSAVYFCASVPGGYDGAFFGQGTRLTVV.

The chain combines TRBV27 with TRBJ1-3. The length of the CDR3 is 11 residues. The germline V gene encodes CDR1 MNHEY and CDR2 SMNVEV (reference sequence). The CDR3 is CASAGGNTIYF.

V and J are TRBV5-1 and TRBJ2-7; TCRdb picks TRBD2, but there is no DNA to check that call. CDR1 SGHRS and CDR2 YFSETQ come from the germline V gene. The CDR3 loop spans 15 amino acids. The CDR3 here is CASSLLEGDSYEQYF. Filled out from reference TRBV5-1 and TRBJ2-7, the complete variable domain reads KAGVTQTPRYLIKTRGQQVTLSCSPISGHRSVSWYQQTPGQGLQFLFEYFSETQRNKGNFPGRFSGRQFSNSRSEMNVSTLELGDSALYLCASSLLEGDSYEQYFGPGTRLTVT.

The chain couples TRBV13 to TRBJ1-1; the TRBD1 assignment by TCRdb is unverifiable without DNA. The germline V gene has CDR1 PRHDT and CDR2 FYEKMQ (reference sequence). The CDR3 runs to 16 residues. CDR3: CASSEGTGGANTEAFF.

V gene TRBV11-2 combines with J gene TRBJ2-5; no DNA is available, so the TRBD2 call from TCRdb remains unchecked. Germline V gene sequence: CDR1 SGHAT, CDR2 FQNNGV. The CDR3 has 15 amino acids. CDR3 amino acids: CASSSGLAGMETQYF.

The chain has TRBV15 and TRBJ2-1; there is no DNA to check the TCRdb D call of TRBD2. The CDR3 consists of 15 residues. Germline CDR1 and CDR2: LNHNV and YYDKDF (reference sequence). This chain's CDR3 is CATSRTAGGPLGQFF.

The gene calls are TRBV6-5 and TRBJ2-7; the D call from TCRdb, TRBD2, cannot be confirmed without DNA. CDR1 and CDR2 (germline): MNHEY, SVGAGI. This CDR3 has 15 residues. CDR3 amino acids: CASTIGSGPSYEQYF.

CDR3 loop: CASSSSDRGVDQPQHF. The chain links TRBV7-9 to TRBJ1-5; TCRdb's D call, TRBD1, is unchecked because there is no DNA. CDR3 length: 16 residues. Germline lookup yields CDR1 SEHNR and CDR2 FQNEAQ (reference sequence).

The V and J genes are TRBV13 and TRBJ2-1; with no DNA, the TCRdb D assignment of TRBD2 cannot be verified. This CDR3 contains 15 residues. Germline V CDR1 and CDR2: PRHDT, FYEKMQ (reference sequence). The CDR3 loop is CASSSAGSAYNEQFF.

V and J are TRBV12-3 or TRBV12-4 and TRBJ1-5. The CDR3 has 14 amino acids. CDR3 region: CASSLRGSAQPQHF.

The CDR3 loop is CASSLVSAVNTEAFF. The chain couples TRBV5-6 to TRBJ1-1. CDR1 is SGHDT, CDR2 YYEEEE, per germline. CDR3 length: 15 residues. The whole variable domain, filled in from reference TRBV5-6 and TRBJ1-1, reads DAGVTQSPTHLIKTRGQQVTLRCSPKSGHDTVSWYQQALGQGPQFIFQYYEEEERQRGNFPDRFSGHQFPNYSSELNVNALLLGDSALYLCASSLVSAVNTEAFFGQGTRLTVV.

The genes are TRBV7-6 and TRBJ2-1; the D gene TCRdb calls, TRBD2, cannot be checked with no DNA. Germline assignment: CDR1 SGHVS and CDR2 FNYEAQ. The CDR3 has 12 amino acids. The CDR3 here is CASSSPAGEQFF.

This CDR3 is CASSPGVASARETQYF. J is TRBJ2-5 and V is TRBV4-1; there is no DNA to check the TCRdb D call of TRBD2. The CDR3 contains 16 residues. Germline loops: CDR1 MGHRA, CDR2 YSYEKL.

The V and J genes are TRBV28 and TRBJ2-1; TCRdb's D call of TRBD2 is untestable without DNA. The CDR3 is 14 amino acids. Germline V gene sequence: CDR1 MDHEN, CDR2 SYDVKM. The CDR3 sequence: CASSFLAGVSEQFF.

The chain carries TRBV27 and TRBJ2-3; TCRdb picks TRBD2, but there is no DNA to check that call. This CDR3 has 19 residues. Germline lookup yields CDR1 MNHEY and CDR2 SMNVEV (reference sequence). The CDR3 here is CASSLYGTSGSRDTDTQYF.